This T cell receptor (beta chain) was sequenced during a study of blood T cell repertoires in COVID-19 (dated by TCRdb to the early 2020s). Turning to the overall study: The collaborator samples originated in the United States, Italy and Spain and spanned the acute and convalescent phases of COVID-19. The prospective study material was composed of cDNA or gDNA derived from T cells, B-cell-depleted T cells, or PBMCs. Subjects who had been exposed to COVID-19, were actively infected with it, or had recovered from it provided the deeply sampled blood TCRbeta repertoires that made up the dataset. A freely available public database, intended as a resource for researchers studying the immune response to SARS-CoV-2, is where the repertoires were released. Samples were obtained from the ongoing ImmuneRACE study (first 160 participants) and from 950 to 1,500 subjects provided by 6 global collaborators. Sample metadata almost always included a de-identified subject ID, COVID-19 status, age in years and sex. HLA class I and class II types, where available, came from metadata supplied by the sample provider rather than from assay-based typing. The paper as a whole reports these results and caveats: The amount of clinical and demographic metadata varied by source and participant and was provided uncurated.

Comments on this clone: Its antigen is not yet known. The sample holds no much larger clone one base away, and base qualities are not on file.

Each collaborating institution followed its own protocols to collect whole blood in K2EDTA tubes. For TCRbeta analysis, collaborators shipped samples as frozen whole blood, isolated PBMCs, or DNA extracted from either of those sample types. TCRbeta CDR3 regions were amplified from genomic DNA using the immunoSEQ Assay, a bias-controlled multiplex PCR. As for the authors' bioinformatics: Nucleated cell counts per sample were estimated from amplification of reference gene primers within the assay. To quantify the absolute abundance of each unique TCRbeta CDR3 rearrangement, sequence reads were collapsed and filtered. For each sample, productive Simpson clonality was calculated as the square root of Simpson's diversity index over productive rearrangements. In its TCRdb copy, this immuneACCESS table keeps in-frame sequences only and misses some clones. Where compared with another copy, unresolved V genes explain less than half of these, and the others have no known cause. That table supplies the V and J calls and clone size; D and trimming were determined from the DNA. The sample table shows 45,000 to 65,000 clones, and about 85% are seen once. Clones ranked in the top ten supply 10% to 15% of the sample.

The sequenced sample consisted of peripheral blood. The origin of this receptor is a woman older than 75 with acute or convalescent COVID-19.

The CDR3 region has the sequence CASSLKWSGNTEAFF. The DNA sequence is given as TGTGCCAGCAGCTTGAAGTGGAGCGGGAACACTGAAGCTTTCTTT. Rearrangement joined TRBV5-5 to TRBJ1-1, with the identity of the D gene unclear. CDR1 and CDR2 were assigned from the germline V gene (reference sequence) as SGHKS and YYEKEE. V is cut by 1 base and J by 1 base, and the space between the germline ends is 11 bases. From its cysteine to its phenylalanine, the CDR3 spans 15 amino acids. Solely the CDR3 DNA is kept, with 45 bases framed from the first base. With all but the CDR3 taken from the reference TRBV5-5 and TRBJ1-1 genes, the full variable domain is: DAGVTQSPTHLIKTRGQQVTLRCSPISGHKSVSWYQQVLGQGPQFIFQYYEKEERGRGNFPDRFSARQFPNYSSELNVNALLLGDSALYLCASSLKWSGNTEAFFGQGTRLTVV.